A selection of T cell receptor beta chains follows, all from one sample in a study of T cell changes during pregnancy in multiple sclerosis. Only in-frame clones appear in the TCRdb table, and some are missing; sequencing was by immunoSEQ multiplex PCR. The table includes around 100,000 clones, approximately 90% detected once. The specimen was peripheral blood, collected in the second trimester of pregnancy. These receptors all come from a female donor in good health, enrolled as a control in a pregnancy study. Both conserved end residues are part of each CDR3.

v_gene: TRBV9
CDR3aa: CASSTTSGGARTQYF

v_gene: TRBV15
CDR3aa: CATSRDKGGVYGYTF

v_gene: TRBV4-1
CDR3aa: CASSQDRVRQYF

v_gene: TRBV5-1
CDR3aa: CASTADSSYEQYF

v_gene: TRBV10-3
CDR3aa: CAISDLDREDEKLFF

v_gene: TRBV6-6
CDR3aa: CASSPTGDYGYTF

v_gene: TRBV5-6
CDR3aa: CASSEVRRGSTDTQYF

v_gene: TRBV7-9
CDR3aa: CASSPYGGQGPYGYTF

v_gene: TRBV5-1
CDR3aa: CASSRDREGTQHF

v_gene: TRBV9
CDR3aa: CASSVVETGGNYGYTF

v_gene: TRBV5-5
CDR3aa: CASSYTSGQGTQPQHF

v_gene: TRBV7-2
CDR3aa: CASSLGTSGRARTDTQYF

v_gene: TRBV7-6
CDR3aa: CASSLLPASGGKAEQFF

v_gene: TRBV6-1
CDR3aa: CASSGSSYNSPLHF

v_gene: TRBV9
CDR3aa: CASSIRTGAEKLFF

v_gene: TRBV7-7
CDR3aa: CASSLARTDTQYF

v_gene: TRBV5-1
CDR3aa: CASSRGLAGGTGVTDTQYF

v_gene: TRBV10-2
CDR3aa: CASSGRGGTNTGELFF

v_gene: TRBV7-6
CDR3aa: CASSLSGTSGRGYTGELFF

v_gene: TRBV6-5
CDR3aa: CASSYSYRGDPYF

v_gene: TRBV7-8
CDR3aa: CASSQANRGLAGYTF

v_gene: TRBV5-1
CDR3aa: CASSPGVSYEQYF

v_gene: TRBV7-8
CDR3aa: CASSFRASQNSPLHF

v_gene: TRBV30
CDR3aa: CAWRGGKEDTGELFF

v_gene: TRBV5-1
CDR3aa: CASSLGQGGYNEQFF

v_gene: TRBV5-1
CDR3aa: CASSGLDSTVYEQYF

v_gene: TRBV6-5
CDR3aa: CASRVGGFNTEAFF

v_gene: TRBV28
CDR3aa: CASSLFREDNEQFF

v_gene: TRBV28
CDR3aa: CASKLSSGANVLTF

v_gene: TRBV18
CDR3aa: CASSPSSGDNEQFF

v_gene: TRBV7-7
CDR3aa: CASSLSQGETQYF

v_gene: TRBV28
CDR3aa: CASRAGTVRSGYTF

v_gene: TRBV6-5
CDR3aa: CASTASGRWHEQFF

v_gene: TRBV9
CDR3aa: CASSVTGSGANVLTF

v_gene: TRBV7-6
CDR3aa: CASSLGDRGPETQYF

v_gene: TRBV7-9
CDR3aa: CASSFWGTGSNEQFF

v_gene: TRBV27
CDR3aa: CASSLGLGVYNEQFF

v_gene: TRBV4-1
CDR3aa: CASSQDMGVGQPNYGYTF

v_gene: TRBV29-1
CDR3aa: CSVIGGTEAFF

v_gene: TRBV6-5
CDR3aa: CASRSRGTDTQYF

v_gene: TRBV7-7
CDR3aa: CASSVDRGGYNEQFF

v_gene: TRBV6-5
CDR3aa: CASSWSAGRTKNIQYF